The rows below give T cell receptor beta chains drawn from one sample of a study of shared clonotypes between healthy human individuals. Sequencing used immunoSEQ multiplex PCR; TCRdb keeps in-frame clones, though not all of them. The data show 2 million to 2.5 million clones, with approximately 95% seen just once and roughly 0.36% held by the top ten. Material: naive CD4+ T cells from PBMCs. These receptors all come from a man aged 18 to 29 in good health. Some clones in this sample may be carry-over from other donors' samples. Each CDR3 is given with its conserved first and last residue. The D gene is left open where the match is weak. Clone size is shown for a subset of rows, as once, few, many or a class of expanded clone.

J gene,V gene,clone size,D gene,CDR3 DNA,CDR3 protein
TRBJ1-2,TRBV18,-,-,TGTGCCAGCTCACCTTTCCAGCAGGCGGAGAACTATGGCTACACCTTC,CASSPFQQAENYGYTF
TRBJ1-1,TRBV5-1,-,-,TGCGCCAGCAGCCGTGACTCGGGAAACATTGAAGCTTTCTTT,CASSRDSGNIEAFF
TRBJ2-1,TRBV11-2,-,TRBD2,TGTGCCAGCAGCTTCTTCCTCCGCCAACTAGCGGTGGGTTACAATGAGCAGTTCTTC,CASSFFLRQLAVGYNEQFF
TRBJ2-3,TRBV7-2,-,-,TGTGCCAGCAGCTTAGTGGGCGCAGGGCCAGATACGCAGTATTTT,CASSLVGAGPDTQYF
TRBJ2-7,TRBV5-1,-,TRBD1,TGCGCCAGCAGCCAGGACAGGTACTACGAGCAGTACTTC,CASSQDRYYEQYF
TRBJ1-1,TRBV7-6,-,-,TGTGCCAGCAGCCAGGACAGTAACACTGAAGCTTTCTTT,CASSQDSNTEAFF
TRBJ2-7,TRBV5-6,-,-,TGTGCCAGCAGCGATAGCGGAGGGGCCTACGAGCAGTACTTC,CASSDSGGAYEQYF
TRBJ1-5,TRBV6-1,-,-,TGTGCCAGCAGTGGGAGCCCCCCTGATTATAGCAATCAGCCCCAGCATTTT,CASSGSPPDYSNQPQHF
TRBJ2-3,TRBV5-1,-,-,TGCGCCAGCAGCTTGTGGGGTGATACGCAGTATTTT,CASSLWGDTQYF
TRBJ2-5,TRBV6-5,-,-,TGTGCCAGCAGTTACGACCCATCGGAGACCCAGTACTTC,CASSYDPSETQYF
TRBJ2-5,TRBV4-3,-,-,TGCGCCAGCAGCCAAGATCGGACGGTGGGAATGAGGACCCAGTACTTC,CASSQDRTVGMRTQYF
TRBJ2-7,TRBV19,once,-,TGTGCCAGTAGTTCGACTAGTTTTTCCTACGAGCAGTACTTC,CASSSTSFSYEQYF
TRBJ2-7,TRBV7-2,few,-,TGTGCCAGCAGCTTAACTCAGGCCTCCTACGAGCAGTACTTC,CASSLTQASYEQYF
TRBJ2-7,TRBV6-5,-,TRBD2,TGTGCCAGCAGCTCCCGCTACGGGAGGGGTTACGAGCAGTACTTC,CASSSRYGRGYEQYF
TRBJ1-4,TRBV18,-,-,TGTGCCAGCTCACCGGCCAACTTTGGTGAAAAACTGTTTTTT,CASSPANFGEKLFF
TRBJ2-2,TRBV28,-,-,TGTGCCAGCAGTTCCCTAACCTCGAACACCGGGGAGCTGTTTTTT,CASSSLTSNTGELFF
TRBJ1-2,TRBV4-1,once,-,TGCGCCAGCAGCCAAGACTATAGCATGAACTATGGCTACACCTTC,CASSQDYSMNYGYTF
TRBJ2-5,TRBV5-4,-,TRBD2,TGTGCCAGCAGCTTCCCGGGACTAGCGGTGGAGACCCAGTACTTC,CASSFPGLAVETQYF
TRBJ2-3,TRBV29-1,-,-,TGCAGCCCAGACAGGGAGGGCACAGATACGCAGTATTTT,CSPDREGTDTQYF
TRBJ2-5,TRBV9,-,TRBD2,TGTGCCAGCAGCACCGGACTAGCGGGAGTTGGAGAGACCCAGTACTTC,CASSTGLAGVGETQYF
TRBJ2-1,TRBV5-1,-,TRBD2,TGCGCCAGCAGCCCGGCCGGGGGGTCGTACAATGAGCAGTTCTTC,CASSPAGGSYNEQFF
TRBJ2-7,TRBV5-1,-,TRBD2,TGCGCCAGCAGCTTGGGGGGGACTAGCGGGAACCTCTACGAGCAGTACTTC,CASSLGGTSGNLYEQYF
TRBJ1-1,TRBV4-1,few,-,TGCGCCAGCAGCCAAGGGGCTAACACTGAAGCTTTCTTT,CASSQGANTEAFF
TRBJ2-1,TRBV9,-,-,TGTGCCAGCAGCGTAGGACTTGACTCCTACAATGAGCAGTTCTTC,CASSVGLDSYNEQFF
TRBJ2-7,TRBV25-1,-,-,TGTGCCAGCAGTGGCTTACCCTACGAGCAGTACTTC,CASSGLPYEQYF
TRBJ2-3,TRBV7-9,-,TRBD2,TGTGCCAGCAGCGCAACGCGGGGACTAGCAGATACGCAGTATTTT,CASSATRGLADTQYF
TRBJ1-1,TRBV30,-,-,TGTGCCTGGACTCTAAGGGACACTGAAGCTTTCTTT,CAWTLRDTEAFF
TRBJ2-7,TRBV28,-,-,TGTGCCAGCAGTGGCCGGGGAGGGGGCTTTTACGAGCAGTACTTC,CASSGRGGGFYEQYF